A selection of T cell receptor beta chains follows, all from one sample in a study of regulatory T cells in long-lasting Graves disease. From the multiplex PCR reads, TCRdb called clonotypes with MiXCR, one entry per CDR3 protein. Among around 500,000 distinct CDR3 sequences listed, about 14% were seen once. The same sample was also used in a study of T cells in Graves' hyperthyroidism and ophthalmopathy.

Sequences were derived from peripheral blood mononuclear cells (PBMCs), sampled at new diagnosis, from a patient treated with antithyroid drugs. The origin of the receptors is a man aged 25 to 40 with Graves disease. The CDR3 runs from the conserved cysteine through the conserved F or W. The order of the fields is V gene, clone size, J gene, D gene, CDR3 DNA, CDR3 protein. The D gene is left open where the match is weak. A clone size is listed for some rows: how often the clone was seen (once, few, many), or a class if it is expanded.

v_call: TRBV28
clone_size: many
j_call: TRBJ2-7
d_call: .
cdr3_nt: TGTGCCAGCAGTCAAACCGGGACCGTATTCTACGAGCAGTACTTC
cdr3_aa: CASSQTGTVFYEQYF

v_call: TRBV29-1
clone_size: many
j_call: TRBJ2-1
d_call: .
cdr3_nt: TGCAGCGGTGTACGGGGTGGGTCCTACAATGAGCAGTTCTTC
cdr3_aa: CSGVRGGSYNEQFF

v_call: TRBV7-8
clone_size: many
j_call: TRBJ2-1
d_call: TRBD2
cdr3_nt: TGTGCCAGCAGCTTCAGGGACGGGGGGGGCGATGAGCAGTTCTTC
cdr3_aa: CASSFRDGGGDEQFF

v_call: TRBV3-1
clone_size: many
j_call: TRBJ2-7
d_call: TRBD1
cdr3_nt: TGTGCCAGCAGCCGGGACAGGGGCGACGAGCAGTACTTC
cdr3_aa: CASSRDRGDEQYF

v_call: TRBV20-1
clone_size: once
j_call: TRBJ2-1
d_call: TRBD2
cdr3_nt: TGCAGTGCTAGCCCCCCTAGCGGGGACAATGAGCAGTTCTTC
cdr3_aa: CSASPPSGDNEQFF

v_call: TRBV14
clone_size: many
j_call: TRBJ1-1
d_call: .
cdr3_nt: TGTGCCAGCAGCCACAGGGGGAACACTGAAGCTTTCTTT
cdr3_aa: CASSHRGNTEAFF

v_call: TRBV7-9
clone_size: .
j_call: TRBJ1-3
d_call: .
cdr3_nt: TGTGCCAGCAGGGCATCAGGGCACAAACATGGAAACACCATATATTTT
cdr3_aa: CASRASGHKHGNTIYF

v_call: TRBV6-1
clone_size: many
j_call: TRBJ1-2
d_call: .
cdr3_nt: TGTGCCAGTACAGACGTTGCCCCCGGGACATACACCTTC
cdr3_aa: CASTDVAPGTYTF

v_call: TRBV13
clone_size: many
j_call: TRBJ2-5
d_call: .
cdr3_nt: TGTGCCAGCAGCCCGATCGGGACGGAGGTAGAGACCCAGTACTTC
cdr3_aa: CASSPIGTEVETQYF

v_call: TRBV20-1
clone_size: few
j_call: TRBJ1-1
d_call: .
cdr3_nt: TGCAGTGCTAGAGATCCCCAGGGAGGAACGAACACTGAAGCTTTCTTT
cdr3_aa: CSARDPQGGTNTEAFF

v_call: TRBV7-9
clone_size: .
j_call: TRBJ1-6
d_call: TRBD1
cdr3_nt: TGTGCCAGCAGGGGCGGGACAGGGAGCTCCTATAATTCACCCCTCCACTTT
cdr3_aa: CASRGGTGSSYNSPLHF

v_call: TRBV7-8
clone_size: many
j_call: TRBJ2-1
d_call: TRBD2
cdr3_nt: TGTGCCAGCAGCTTAGTCTCGCCAGCGGGGACCTACAATGAGCAGTTCTTC
cdr3_aa: CASSLVSPAGTYNEQFF

v_call: TRBV24-1
clone_size: .
j_call: TRBJ2-3
d_call: .
cdr3_nt: TGTGCCACCAGTGTGGGCACAGGGAGAGATACGCAGTATTTT
cdr3_aa: CATSVGTGRDTQYF

v_call: TRBV25-1
clone_size: few
j_call: TRBJ1-1
d_call: .
cdr3_nt: TGTGCCAGCGGAAGGGGTACGGACACTGAAGCTTTCTTT
cdr3_aa: CASGRGTDTEAFF

v_call: TRBV6-2/TRBV6-3
clone_size: many
j_call: TRBJ2-5
d_call: TRBD1
cdr3_nt: TGTGCCAGCAGTCCGGGACAGGCAGGGGAGACCCAGTACTTC
cdr3_aa: CASSPGQAGETQYF

v_call: TRBV12-3/TRBV12-4
clone_size: many
j_call: TRBJ2-1
d_call: .
cdr3_nt: TGTGCCAGCCCTTCCAGACTCCGAGGAGACAATGAGCAGTTCTTC
cdr3_aa: CASPSRLRGDNEQFF

v_call: TRBV20-1
clone_size: .
j_call: TRBJ2-1
d_call: .
cdr3_nt: TGCAGTGCTAAAGGGGGGGTTTACAATGAGCAGTTCTTC
cdr3_aa: CSAKGGVYNEQFF

v_call: TRBV6-2/TRBV6-3
clone_size: many
j_call: TRBJ2-2
d_call: .
cdr3_nt: TGTGCCAGCAGTTTAGTCGTCGGGGCGCGGGTCACCGGGGAGCTGTTTTTT
cdr3_aa: CASSLVVGARVTGELFF

v_call: TRBV6-2/TRBV6-3
clone_size: many
j_call: TRBJ1-3
d_call: .
cdr3_nt: TGTGCCAGCAGTTACGGGTCTGGAAACACCATATATTTT
cdr3_aa: CASSYGSGNTIYF

v_call: TRBV6-1
clone_size: many
j_call: TRBJ2-6
d_call: TRBD1
cdr3_nt: TGTGCCAGCAGTGCGGGACAGGGTTTCTCTGGGGCCAACGTCCTGACTTTC
cdr3_aa: CASSAGQGFSGANVLTF

v_call: TRBV19
clone_size: few
j_call: TRBJ1-3
d_call: .
cdr3_nt: TGTGCCAGTAGTAACCGACCACAGGCTGGAAACACCATATATTTT
cdr3_aa: CASSNRPQAGNTIYF

v_call: TRBV4-1
clone_size: .
j_call: TRBJ2-3
d_call: .
cdr3_nt: TGCGCCAGCAGCCAGGGACCAGTCTATACGCAGTATTTT
cdr3_aa: CASSQGPVYTQYF

v_call: TRBV27
clone_size: few
j_call: TRBJ2-7
d_call: .
cdr3_nt: TGTGCCAGCAGTTTATCATCGGGACAAGGAACCCACGAGCAGTACTTC
cdr3_aa: CASSLSSGQGTHEQYF

v_call: TRBV7-3
clone_size: once
j_call: TRBJ2-1
d_call: TRBD2
cdr3_nt: TGTGCCAGCAGCCCCCTAGCGGGAGTGCTCTACAATGAGCAGTTCTTC
cdr3_aa: CASSPLAGVLYNEQFF

v_call: TRBV6-2/TRBV6-3
clone_size: many
j_call: TRBJ2-5
d_call: TRBD2
cdr3_nt: TGTGCCAGCAGTTATATAGCGGGAGGGCCTGGGGAGACCCAGTACTTC
cdr3_aa: CASSYIAGGPGETQYF

v_call: TRBV12-3/TRBV12-4
clone_size: many
j_call: TRBJ1-3
d_call: .
cdr3_nt: TGTGCCAGCAGCCTCGCCCCAGTGACTGGAAACACCATATATTTT
cdr3_aa: CASSLAPVTGNTIYF

v_call: TRBV6-5
clone_size: few
j_call: TRBJ2-7
d_call: .
cdr3_nt: TGTGCCAGCAGTTACCAGGGGCTCTACGAGCAGTACTTC
cdr3_aa: CASSYQGLYEQYF

v_call: TRBV2
clone_size: many
j_call: TRBJ2-7
d_call: TRBD2
cdr3_nt: TGTGCCAGCATCCGAAGGAACACGGGAGGAGAGCAGTACTTC
cdr3_aa: CASIRRNTGGEQYF

v_call: TRBV12-3/TRBV12-4
clone_size: many
j_call: TRBJ1-1
d_call: .
cdr3_nt: TGTGCCAGCATTCCTGGGGGGGGTTCTGAAGCTTTCTTT
cdr3_aa: CASIPGGGSEAFF

v_call: TRBV9
clone_size: .
j_call: TRBJ2-3
d_call: TRBD2
cdr3_nt: TGTGCCAGCAGCGTAGGCTTAGCGGGAGGGGTAGATACGCAGTATTTT
cdr3_aa: CASSVGLAGGVDTQYF

v_call: TRBV29-1
clone_size: few
j_call: TRBJ1-1
d_call: .
cdr3_nt: TGCAGCGTTGAAGATCGAGCTGAAGCTTTCTTT
cdr3_aa: CSVEDRAEAFF

v_call: TRBV12-3/TRBV12-4
clone_size: many
j_call: TRBJ2-3
d_call: TRBD2
cdr3_nt: TGTGCCAGCTTGAGCGGGGACACGCAGTATTTT
cdr3_aa: CASLSGDTQYF

v_call: TRBV11-2
clone_size: many
j_call: TRBJ2-3
d_call: .
cdr3_nt: TGTGCCAGCAGCTCCACCAATACGCAGTATTTT
cdr3_aa: CASSSTNTQYF

v_call: TRBV6-1
clone_size: many
j_call: TRBJ2-1
d_call: .
cdr3_nt: TGTGCCAGCAGTGAGGGTGGGAGGCTGTCCTACAATGAGCAGTTCTTC
cdr3_aa: CASSEGGRLSYNEQFF

v_call: TRBV12-3/TRBV12-4
clone_size: many
j_call: TRBJ2-7
d_call: .
cdr3_nt: TGTGCCAGCAGTTTTTCGGAGGCCGATGAGCAGTACTTC
cdr3_aa: CASSFSEADEQYF

v_call: TRBV6-1
clone_size: .
j_call: TRBJ2-3
d_call: TRBD2
cdr3_nt: TGTGCCAGCACTCCCGCCGGGGGGGCTCTAACGGATACGCAGTATTTT
cdr3_aa: CASTPAGGALTDTQYF

v_call: TRBV18
clone_size: .
j_call: TRBJ2-5
d_call: TRBD2
cdr3_nt: TGTGCCAGCACCCTAAGAGCGGGAGGCCTATACCAAGAGACCCAGTACTTC
cdr3_aa: CASTLRAGGLYQETQYF

v_call: TRBV5-6
clone_size: few
j_call: TRBJ2-3
d_call: TRBD1
cdr3_nt: TGTGCCAGCGGCCAGGGGGCTTTACGGGATACGCAGTATTTT
cdr3_aa: CASGQGALRDTQYF

v_call: TRBV10-1
clone_size: many
j_call: TRBJ1-2
d_call: .
cdr3_nt: TGCGCCAGCAGTGAGTCCGTAGGGAGCGGATCTAACTATGGCTACACCTTC
cdr3_aa: CASSESVGSGSNYGYTF

v_call: TRBV11-2
clone_size: many
j_call: TRBJ1-2
d_call: .
cdr3_nt: TGTGCCAGCAGCTTAGGGGTAGGGAACTATGGCTACACCTTC
cdr3_aa: CASSLGVGNYGYTF

v_call: TRBV12-3/TRBV12-4
clone_size: many
j_call: TRBJ1-2
d_call: TRBD1
cdr3_nt: TGTGCCAGCAGGACAGGGCTTAACTATGGCTACACCTTC
cdr3_aa: CASRTGLNYGYTF

v_call: TRBV6-5
clone_size: many
j_call: TRBJ1-2
d_call: .
cdr3_nt: TGTGCCAGCAGTTACTCTTCAGTAGGGAGGGCGAACTATGGCTACACCTTC
cdr3_aa: CASSYSSVGRANYGYTF

v_call: TRBV28
clone_size: many
j_call: TRBJ1-5
d_call: TRBD1
cdr3_nt: TGTGCCAGCAGTTCGGACAGGGGGATTCAGCCCCAGCATTTT
cdr3_aa: CASSSDRGIQPQHF

v_call: TRBV6-1
clone_size: many
j_call: TRBJ2-2
d_call: TRBD2
cdr3_nt: TGTGCCAGCAGTCTTGGACTAGCGGGAGGCACCGGGGAGCTGTTTTTT
cdr3_aa: CASSLGLAGGTGELFF

v_call: TRBV5-5
clone_size: few
j_call: TRBJ2-1
d_call: .
cdr3_nt: TGTGCCAGCAGCTGGGCATTAGGGTTCATGGGGGTTCATGAGCAGTTCTTC
cdr3_aa: CASSWALGFMGVHEQFF

v_call: TRBV11-2
clone_size: .
j_call: TRBJ2-3
d_call: .
cdr3_nt: TGTGCCAGCAGCCTTAGAGGCCGTGAGCGGGATACGCAGTATTTT
cdr3_aa: CASSLRGRERDTQYF

v_call: TRBV2
clone_size: many
j_call: TRBJ2-1
d_call: TRBD1
cdr3_nt: TGTGCCAGCTGCCGGGACAGGGGGCGGTGTGAGCAGTTCTTC
cdr3_aa: CASCRDRGRCEQFF

v_call: TRBV29-1
clone_size: many
j_call: TRBJ2-3
d_call: TRBD2
cdr3_nt: TGCAGCGTTGAAGCCACCCCGGGACTAGCGGGAGGGCCGATACGTACAGATACGCAGTATTTT
cdr3_aa: CSVEATPGLAGGPIRTDTQYF

v_call: TRBV7-9
clone_size: many
j_call: TRBJ2-5
d_call: TRBD1
cdr3_nt: TGTGCCAGCAGCTTAAGGGTCCTCGGGACAGGCCTCCAAGAGACCCAGTACTTC
cdr3_aa: CASSLRVLGTGLQETQYF

v_call: TRBV19
clone_size: few
j_call: TRBJ1-5
d_call: .
cdr3_nt: TGTGCCAGTAGTGGGACTGTCGATCAGCCCCAGCATTTT
cdr3_aa: CASSGTVDQPQHF

v_call: TRBV12-5
clone_size: many
j_call: TRBJ2-6
d_call: .
cdr3_nt: TGTGCTAGTGGTTTGGTAAACACTGCGTCTGGGGCCAACGTCCTGACTTTC
cdr3_aa: CASGLVNTASGANVLTF

v_call: TRBV30
clone_size: many
j_call: TRBJ2-5
d_call: TRBD1
cdr3_nt: TGTGCCTGGAGTGCGACCGGGACAGGGAGAGAGACCCAGTACTTC
cdr3_aa: CAWSATGTGRETQYF

v_call: TRBV27
clone_size: many
j_call: TRBJ1-3
d_call: .
cdr3_nt: TGTGCCAGCAGTGCCCTCGGACAGTCGGGCTCTGGAAACACCATATATTTT
cdr3_aa: CASSALGQSGSGNTIYF

v_call: TRBV6-2/TRBV6-3
clone_size: many
j_call: TRBJ1-2
d_call: TRBD1
cdr3_nt: TGTGCCAGCAGTTTGGACAGGACCAACTATGGCTACACCTTC
cdr3_aa: CASSLDRTNYGYTF

v_call: TRBV18
clone_size: .
j_call: TRBJ2-3
d_call: TRBD2
cdr3_nt: TGTGCCAGCTCACTGTACCAGGGACTAGCGGGAGATACGCAGTATTTT
cdr3_aa: CASSLYQGLAGDTQYF